This TCR beta chain came from a study of long-term antiretroviral therapy in people with HIV. General study findings and limits: Repertoires with HIV possessed tighter CDR3 length spans than those of controls.

Worth noting for this clone: Antigen specificity is unknown.

The CDR3 is 14 residues long. V lost 0 bases to trimming and J lost 8 bases; unmatched junction nucleotides: 3. Germline assignment: CDR1 GTSNPN and CDR2 SVGIG (reference sequence). Each contributor possessed a minimum of one pre-ART and a minimum of two post-ART PBMC samples. Treated in the United States were all of the participants with HIV. The immunoSEQ assay was v3.0, run at survey level. Produced via immunoSEQ multiplex PCR; TCRdb's table is partial and in-frame only. Of under 50,000 clones detected, 94% appear once; the ten largest clones hold 2% to 2.5%. V and J are TRBV30 and TRBJ1-6; 8 bases fit TRBD1. This sequence originates from a man aged 25 to 40 with HIV. Sequenced here: unsorted PBMCs, sampled approximately 9.5 years after starting antiretroviral therapy. The CDR3 nucleotides are TGTGCCTGGAGTGTACCACAGGGGGATTCACCCCTCCACTTT. It encodes CAWSVPQGDSPLHF.